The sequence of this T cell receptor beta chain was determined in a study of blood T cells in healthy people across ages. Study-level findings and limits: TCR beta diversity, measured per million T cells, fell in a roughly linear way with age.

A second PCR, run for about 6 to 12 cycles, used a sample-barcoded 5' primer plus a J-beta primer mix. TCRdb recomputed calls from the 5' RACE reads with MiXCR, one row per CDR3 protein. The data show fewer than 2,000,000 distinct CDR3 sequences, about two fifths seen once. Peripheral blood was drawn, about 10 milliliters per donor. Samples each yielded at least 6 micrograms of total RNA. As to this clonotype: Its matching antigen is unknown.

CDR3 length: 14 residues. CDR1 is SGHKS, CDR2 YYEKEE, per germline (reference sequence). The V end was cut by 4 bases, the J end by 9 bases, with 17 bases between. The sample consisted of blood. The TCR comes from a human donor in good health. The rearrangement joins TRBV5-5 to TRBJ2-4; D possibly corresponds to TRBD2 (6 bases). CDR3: CASSETGEVVIQYF. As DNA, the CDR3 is TGTGCCAGCAGCGAAACCGGGGAGGTGGTCATTCAGTACTTC. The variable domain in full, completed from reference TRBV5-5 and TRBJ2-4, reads DAGVTQSPTHLIKTRGQQVTLRCSPISGHKSVSWYQQVLGQGPQFIFQYYEKEERGRGNFPDRFSARQFPNYSSELNVNALLLGDSALYLCASSETGEVVIQYFGAGTRLSVL.